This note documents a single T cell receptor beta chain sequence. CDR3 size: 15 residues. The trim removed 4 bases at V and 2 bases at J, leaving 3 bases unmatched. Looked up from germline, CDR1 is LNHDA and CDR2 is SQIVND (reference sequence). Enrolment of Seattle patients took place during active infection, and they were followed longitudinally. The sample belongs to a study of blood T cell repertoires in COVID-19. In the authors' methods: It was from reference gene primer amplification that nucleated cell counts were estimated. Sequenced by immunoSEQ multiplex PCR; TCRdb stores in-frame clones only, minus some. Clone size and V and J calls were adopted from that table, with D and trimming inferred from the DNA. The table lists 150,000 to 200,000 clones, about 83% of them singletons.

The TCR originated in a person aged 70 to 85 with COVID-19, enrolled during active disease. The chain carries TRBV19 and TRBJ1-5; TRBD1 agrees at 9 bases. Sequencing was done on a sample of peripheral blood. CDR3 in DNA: TGTGCCAGTAGTAATACAGGGGGCGGCAATCAGCCCCAGCATTTT. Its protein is CASSNTGGGNQPQHF.